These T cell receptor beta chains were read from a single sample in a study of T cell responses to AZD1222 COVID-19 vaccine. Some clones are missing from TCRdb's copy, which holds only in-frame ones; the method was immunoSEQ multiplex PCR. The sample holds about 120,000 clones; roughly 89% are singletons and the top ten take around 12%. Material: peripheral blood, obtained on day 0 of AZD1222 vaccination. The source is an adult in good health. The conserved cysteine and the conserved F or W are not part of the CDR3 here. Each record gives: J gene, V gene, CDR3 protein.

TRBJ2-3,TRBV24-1,ATSLDTDTQY
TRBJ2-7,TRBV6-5,ASSLGGARYEQY
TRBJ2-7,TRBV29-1,SVASTGSDYEQY
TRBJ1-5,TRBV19,ACSGTGPGQPQH
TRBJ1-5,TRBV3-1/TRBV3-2,ASSYGARGMDQPQH
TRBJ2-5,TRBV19,ASSPLAALTAQY
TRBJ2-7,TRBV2,ASSSAYEQY
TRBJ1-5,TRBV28,ASSPPRGQPQH
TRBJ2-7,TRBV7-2,ASSLAGGAAYEQY
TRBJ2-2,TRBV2,ASRLGTGELF
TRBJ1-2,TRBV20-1,SAYTGDT
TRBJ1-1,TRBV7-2,ASSYTGTPYEAF
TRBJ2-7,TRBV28,ASQTVAGGSIVEQY
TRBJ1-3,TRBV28,ASSLRLYSGNTIY
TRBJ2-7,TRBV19,ASSIAWGDPYEQY
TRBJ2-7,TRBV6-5,AAGQGIDEQY
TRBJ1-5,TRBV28,ASSLEQGAQPQH
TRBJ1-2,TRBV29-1,SVRTETYGYT
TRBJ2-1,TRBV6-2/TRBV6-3,ASSWGNRAYRHEQF
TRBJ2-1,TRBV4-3,ASSLTGNNEQF
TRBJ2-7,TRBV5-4,ASSGPGLAGVEQY
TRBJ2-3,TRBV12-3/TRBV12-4,ASRWTSTDTQY
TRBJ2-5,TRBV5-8,ASTRTRETQY
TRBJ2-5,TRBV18,ASSPSLVGQQETQY
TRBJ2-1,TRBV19,ASSPRDLSRNEQF
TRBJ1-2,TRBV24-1,ATSDPGTANYGYT
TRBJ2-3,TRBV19,ASSGGKGGGDTQY
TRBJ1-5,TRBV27,ASSPKPPRDRSRGQPQH
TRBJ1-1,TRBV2,ASSLTGGDTEAF
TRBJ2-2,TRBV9,ASSPTTGKTTGELF
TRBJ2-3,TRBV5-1,ASSVGSTDTQY
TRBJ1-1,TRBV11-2,ASSLDLEAF
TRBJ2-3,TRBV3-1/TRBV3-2,ASSQSASGGDTQY
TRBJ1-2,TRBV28,ASRNRDRYT
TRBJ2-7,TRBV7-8,ASSRTGTDIYEQY
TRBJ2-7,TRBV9,ASSVGPGETYEQY
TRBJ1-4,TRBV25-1,ASSAGGSIGEKLF
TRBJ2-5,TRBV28,ASSLPAGRLGETQY
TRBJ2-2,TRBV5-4,ASSLGFVAGDTGELF
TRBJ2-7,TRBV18,ASSPSGEQY
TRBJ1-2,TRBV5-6,ASSFTNYGYT
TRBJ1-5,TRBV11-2,ASSLDPGSNQPQH
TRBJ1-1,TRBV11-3,ASSLGAANTEAF
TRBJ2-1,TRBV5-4,ASSLASGGVPYNEQF
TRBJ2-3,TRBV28,ASRDRDRGFGDTQY
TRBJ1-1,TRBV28,ASSPPGGARAEAF
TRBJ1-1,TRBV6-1,ASSEAGWRGSGLGTEAF
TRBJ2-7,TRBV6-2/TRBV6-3,ASSYSGEFL
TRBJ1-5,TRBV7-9,ASSLGQGSNQPQH
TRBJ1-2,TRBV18,ASSPPTGWSYGYT
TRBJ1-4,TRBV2,ASSEWGEKLF
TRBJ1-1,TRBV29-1,SVEVHALNTEAF
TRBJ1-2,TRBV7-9,ASSLIGTVNYGYT
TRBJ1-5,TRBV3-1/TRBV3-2,ASSSMIGQPQH
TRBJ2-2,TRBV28,ASSLAVGTGELF
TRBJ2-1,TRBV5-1,ASSFGQVSYNEQF
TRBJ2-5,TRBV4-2,ASSQGTSGQETQY
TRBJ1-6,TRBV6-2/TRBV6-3,ASSSRSHGDSPLH
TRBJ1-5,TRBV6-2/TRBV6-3,ASSYSRQPQH